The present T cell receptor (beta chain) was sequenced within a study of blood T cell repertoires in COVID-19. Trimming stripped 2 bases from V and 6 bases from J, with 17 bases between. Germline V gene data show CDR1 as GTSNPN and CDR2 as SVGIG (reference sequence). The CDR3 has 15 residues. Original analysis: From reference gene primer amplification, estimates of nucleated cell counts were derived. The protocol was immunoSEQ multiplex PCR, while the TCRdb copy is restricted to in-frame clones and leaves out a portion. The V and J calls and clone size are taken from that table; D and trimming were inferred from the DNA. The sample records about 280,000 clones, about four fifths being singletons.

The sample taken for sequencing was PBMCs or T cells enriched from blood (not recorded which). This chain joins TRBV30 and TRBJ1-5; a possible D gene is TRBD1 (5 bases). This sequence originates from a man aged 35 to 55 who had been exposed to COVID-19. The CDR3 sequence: CAWSYGGAASQPQHF. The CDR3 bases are TGTGCCTGGAGTTACGGAGGGGCCGCTAGTCAGCCCCAGCATTTT.